The 19 T cell receptor beta chains below were found in one sample sequenced in a study of cytomegalovirus exposure and HLA in healthy donors. The PCR ran on 60 Vbeta and 13 Jbeta primers. The table came from immunoSEQ multiplex PCR; TCRdb's copy has only in-frame clones and leaves some out. In the table there are 100,000 to 150,000 clones, around 82% of which are singletons. The sequencing input was PBMCs. These receptors were taken from a man aged 25 to 40 in good health and CMV-seropositive.

The chain employs TRBV6-1 and TRBJ2-1; 7 positions agree with TRBD2. Germline CDR1 MNHNS, CDR2 SASEGT. This CDR3 spans 16 amino acids. V lost 2 bases, J lost 3 bases, and 7 bases stayed unmatched. The CDR3 DNA sequence: TGTGCCAGCAGTGAATCAGCGGGGAAACACTACAATGAGCAGTTCTTC. Its translation: CASSESAGKHYNEQFF.

The rearrangement links TRBV27 to TRBJ2-3; possible D gene TRBD2, 5 bases. The CDR3 is 15 residues long. Germline CDR1 reads MNHEY; CDR2 reads SMNVEV (reference sequence). V lost 4 bases and J lost 0, with 11 bases in between. CDR3 sequence (DNA): TGTGCCAGCAGTTCCCAAACTAGAAGCACAGATACGCAGTATTTT. It codes for CASSSQTRSTDTQYF.

This clone has only a few counts. The chain uses TRBV25-1 and TRBJ1-1; 11 bases are shared with TRBD1. With 4 bases clipped from V and 4 bases from J, the junction kept 8 bases outside the gene matches. This CDR3 has 16 residues. From germline, CDR1 is MGHDK and CDR2 SYGVNS. CDR3 bases: TGTGCCAGCAGTGGACTGGACAGGGGGCAAGGCACTGAAGCTTTCTTT. Amino acids: CASSGLDRGQGTEAFF.

The chain joins TRBV15 to TRBJ1-1, with 9 positions matching TRBD1. The CDR3 contains 17 residues. CDR1 and CDR2 from the germline V gene are LNHNV and YYDKDF (reference sequence). J gave up 0 bases and V 1 base, and 6 bases lay outside the gene matches. CDR3 sequence: CATSRGGTGIVNTEAFF. For the CDR3, the DNA is TGTGCCACCAGCAGAGGGGGGACAGGGATCGTGAACACTGAAGCTTTCTTT.

V usage is TRBV7-2 and J usage is TRBJ2-7, with D tentatively TRBD2 (6 bases). The germline CDR1 and CDR2 sequences are SGHTA and FQGNSA. The CDR3 length is 15 residues. Trimming removed 0 bases at V and 5 bases at J, with 14 bases between. The CDR3 protein is CASSLAAASANEQYF. The CDR3 bases are TGTGCCAGCAGCTTAGCAGCGGCTAGCGCAAACGAGCAGTACTTC.

V usage is TRBV11-2 and J usage is TRBJ2-1, with 8 bases identical to TRBD1. V was clipped by 0 bases and J by 4 bases; unmatched bases: 5. The CDR3 length is 16 residues. Germline V CDR1 and CDR2: SGHAT, FQNNGV. CDR3 nucleotide sequence: TGTGCCAGCAGCTTAGATTTAACAGGGGGGTACAATGAGCAGTTCTTC. This codes for CASSLDLTGGYNEQFF.

This chain uses TRBV19 with TRBJ2-7; 10 positions agree with TRBD1. The V and J ends lost 5 bases and 9 bases, in that order; junction bases with no gene match: 13. The CDR3 contains 15 residues. Germline lookup yields CDR1 LNHDA and CDR2 SQIVND (reference sequence). In DNA, the CDR3 is TGTGCCAGTAGTGTCGCACAAAGACAGGGGGCCGTGCAGTACTTC. Residues: CASSVAQRQGAVQYF.

CDR3 residues: CASSPRTSGWGETQYF. The CDR3, as DNA: TGTGCCAGCAGCCCCAGGACTAGCGGGTGGGGGGAGACCCAGTACTTC. V is TRBV11-2 and J is TRBJ2-5; TRBD2 matches 11 bases. Per germline, CDR1 SGHAT and CDR2 FQNNGV. CDR3 length: 16 residues. V shed 5 bases, J shed 5 bases, and the junction held 10 bases outside the gene matches.

The chain recombines TRBV6-5 with TRBJ1-5; no definite D call. CDR1 MNHEY and CDR2 SVGAGI come from the germline V gene. The CDR3 spans 14 residues. Trimming stripped 6 bases from V and 0 bases from J, with 9 bases between. CDR3 sequence reads: CASRGGYSNQPQHF. The CDR3, as DNA: TGTGCCAGCAGGGGAGGGTATAGCAATCAGCCCCAGCATTTT.

The V call is TRBV30, the J call TRBJ2-1, with D possibly matching TRBD1 (5 bases). The length of the CDR3 is 11 residues. Germline V gene sequence: CDR1 GTSNPN, CDR2 SVGIG (reference sequence). Trimming left V 0 bases short and J 15 bases short, with 12 bases between. The CDR3 DNA reads as TGTGCCTGGAGTGTAGGGCAGGGCCGGTTCTTC. Residues: CAWSVGQGRFF.

J is TRBJ1-4 and V is TRBV6-5; 9 nucleotides line up with TRBD1. The CDR3 covers 15 residues. Germline V gives CDR1 MNHEY, CDR2 SVGAGI. J gave up 4 bases and V 2 bases, and 2 bases lay outside the gene matches. The CDR3 spells CASSYQTGGNEKLFF. CDR3 nucleotides: TGTGCCAGCAGTTACCAGACAGGGGGTAATGAAAAACTGTTTTTT.

This chain links TRBV4-1 with TRBJ2-5, with D possibly being TRBD1 (5 bases). The CDR3 sequence is 16 residues long. The germline V and J ends were trimmed by 1 base and 0 bases, with 12 bases remaining between them. Germline V gene sequence: CDR1 MGHRA, CDR2 YSYEKL. The chain's CDR3 is CASSQGLLGDQETQYF. Written as DNA, the CDR3 is TGCGCCAGCAGCCAAGGACTCTTAGGGGACCAAGAGACCCAGTACTTC.

The chain has TRBV7-2 and TRBJ2-7, with 12 bases aligning to TRBD2. Germline-derived CDR1 and CDR2 are SGHTA and FQGNSA. V was pared by 2 bases and J by 5 bases, with 4 bases of the junction left unmatched. This CDR3 spans 15 amino acids. The CDR3 reads CASSLLAGGPDEQYF. CDR3 in DNA: TGTGCCAGCAGCTTACTAGCGGGAGGGCCAGACGAGCAGTACTTC.

V and J are TRBV6-4 and TRBJ2-1, with 9 bases identical to TRBD1. The CDR3 sequence is 15 residues long. Trimming cost V 2 bases and J 6 bases; bases outside gene matches: 5. In germline, CDR1 is MRHNA, CDR2 SNTAGT. The CDR3 spells CASSDAGQGINEQFF. CDR3 DNA: TGTGCCAGCAGTGACGCGGGACAGGGAATCAATGAGCAGTTCTTC.

This chain connects TRBV10-3 to TRBJ1-1; D is ambiguous. CDR3 length: 15 amino acids. V was clipped by 3 bases and J by 2 bases, with 13 bases between them. Germline V lookup: CDR1 ENHRY, CDR2 SYGVKD. In DNA, the CDR3 is TGTGCCATCAGTGAAAATGGAGGGCATAACACTGAAGCTTTCTTT. It specifies CAISENGGHNTEAFF.

This rearrangement joins TRBV5-4 to TRBJ2-4; D possibly corresponds to TRBD2 (6 bases). Trimming removed 3 bases from V and 0 bases from J, with 13 bases in between. Per germline, CDR1 SGHNT and CDR2 YYREEE (reference sequence). The CDR3 consists of 16 residues. The CDR3 protein is CASSSASDLAKNIQYF. The CDR3 coding sequence is TGTGCCAGCAGCTCGGCTAGCGACCTAGCCAAAAACATTCAGTACTTC. Full variable domain (remainder filled in from reference TRBV5-4 and TRBJ2-4): ETGVTQSPTHLIKTRGQQVTLRCSSQSGHNTVSWYQQALGQGPQFIFQYYREEENGRGNFPPRFSGLQFPNYSSELNVNALELDDSALYLCASSSASDLAKNIQYFGAGTRLSVL.

The rearrangement uses TRBV5-1 and TRBJ2-5, with TRBD1 matching 7 bases. This CDR3 has 14 residues. V lost 1 base and J lost 1; bases outside the gene matches: 1. Germline assignment: CDR1 SGHRS and CDR2 YFSETQ. CDR3 nucleotide sequence: TGCGCCAGCAGCTTGCCAGGGGGCCAAGAGACCCAGTACTTC. The encoded protein is CASSLPGGQETQYF.

This clone was detected only a few times. The genes are TRBV4-3 and TRBJ2-2, with 8 bases identical to TRBD2. V lost 2 bases, J lost 2 bases, and 4 bases stayed unmatched. The CDR3 is 16 amino acids. Germline CDR1 is LGHNA and CDR2 is YSLEER. CDR3 sequence: CASSQLLAVNTGELFF. In DNA form, the CDR3 reads TGCGCCAGCAGCCAACTACTAGCGGTCAACACCGGGGAGCTGTTTTTT.

CDR3: CASSFWGQGSTEAFF. As DNA, the CDR3 is TGTGCCAGCAGCTTCTGGGGACAGGGGAGCACTGAAGCTTTCTTT. The chain joins TRBV7-9 to TRBJ1-1; the match to TRBD1 covers 10 bases. The CDR3 totals 15 residues. CDR1 and CDR2 (germline): SEHNR, FQNEAQ (reference sequence). With 3 bases clipped from V and 4 bases from J, the junction kept 5 bases outside the gene matches.